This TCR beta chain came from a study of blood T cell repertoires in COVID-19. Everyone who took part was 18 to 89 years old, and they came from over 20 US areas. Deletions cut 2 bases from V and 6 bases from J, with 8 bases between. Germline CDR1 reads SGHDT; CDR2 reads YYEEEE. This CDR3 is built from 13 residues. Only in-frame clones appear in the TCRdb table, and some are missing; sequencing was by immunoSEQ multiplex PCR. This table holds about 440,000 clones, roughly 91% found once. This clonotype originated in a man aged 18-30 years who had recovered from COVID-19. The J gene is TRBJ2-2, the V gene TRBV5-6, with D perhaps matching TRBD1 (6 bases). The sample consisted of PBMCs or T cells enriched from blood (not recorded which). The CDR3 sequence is CASSFRTAGELFF. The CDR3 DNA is TGTGCCAGCAGCTTTCGGACAGCCGGGGAGCTGTTTTTT.